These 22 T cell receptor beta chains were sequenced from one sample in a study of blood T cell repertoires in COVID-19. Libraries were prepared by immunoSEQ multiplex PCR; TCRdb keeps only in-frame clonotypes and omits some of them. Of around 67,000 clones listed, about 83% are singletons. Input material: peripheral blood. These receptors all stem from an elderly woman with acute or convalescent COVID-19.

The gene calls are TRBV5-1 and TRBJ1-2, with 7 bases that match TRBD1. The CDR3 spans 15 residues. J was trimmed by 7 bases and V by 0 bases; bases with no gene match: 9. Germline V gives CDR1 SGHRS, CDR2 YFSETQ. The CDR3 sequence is CASSLGGRQGPGYTF. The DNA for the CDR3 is TGCGCCAGCAGCTTGGGTGGACGACAGGGTCCTGGCTACACCTTC.

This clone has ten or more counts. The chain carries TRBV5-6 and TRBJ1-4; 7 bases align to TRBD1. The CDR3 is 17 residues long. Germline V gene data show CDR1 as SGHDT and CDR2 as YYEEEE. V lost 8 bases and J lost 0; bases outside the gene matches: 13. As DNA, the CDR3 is TGTGCCAGTTTTCTTACAGGGGATACTTCAACTAATGAAAAACTGTTTTTT. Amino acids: CASFLTGDTSTNEKLFF.

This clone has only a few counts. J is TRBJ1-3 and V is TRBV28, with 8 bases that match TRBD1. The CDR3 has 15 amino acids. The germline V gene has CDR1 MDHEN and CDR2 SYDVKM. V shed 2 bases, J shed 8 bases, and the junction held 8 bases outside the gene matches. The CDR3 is CASSLGQGVFDTIYF. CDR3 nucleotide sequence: TGTGCCAGCAGTTTAGGACAGGGAGTTTTTGACACCATATATTTT. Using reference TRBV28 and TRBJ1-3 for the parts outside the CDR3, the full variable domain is DVKVTQSSRYLVKRTGEKVFLECVQDMDHENMFWYRQDPGLGLRLIYFSYDVKMKEKGDIPEGYSVSREKKERFSLILESASTNQTSMYLCASSLGQGVFDTIYFGEGSWLTVV.

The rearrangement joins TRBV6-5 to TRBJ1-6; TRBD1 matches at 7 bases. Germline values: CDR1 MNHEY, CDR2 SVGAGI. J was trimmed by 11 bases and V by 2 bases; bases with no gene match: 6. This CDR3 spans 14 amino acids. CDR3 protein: CASSYRDSLTPLHF. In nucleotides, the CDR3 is TGTGCCAGCAGTTACAGGGACAGTTTGACACCCCTCCACTTT.

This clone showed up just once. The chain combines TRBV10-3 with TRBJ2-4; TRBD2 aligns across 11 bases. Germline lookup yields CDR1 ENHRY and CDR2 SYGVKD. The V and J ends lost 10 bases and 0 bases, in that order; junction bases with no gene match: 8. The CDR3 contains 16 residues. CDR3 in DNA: TGTGCCACGACTCCCGGACTAGCGGGAGCCAAAAACATTCAGTACTTC. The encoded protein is CATTPGLAGAKNIQYF.

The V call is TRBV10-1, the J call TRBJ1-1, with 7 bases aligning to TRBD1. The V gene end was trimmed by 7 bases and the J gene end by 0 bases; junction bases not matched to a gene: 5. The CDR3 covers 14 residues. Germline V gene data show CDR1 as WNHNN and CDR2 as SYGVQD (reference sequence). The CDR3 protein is CASTAGQVNTEAFF. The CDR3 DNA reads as TGCGCCAGCACCGCCGGACAGGTGAACACTGAAGCTTTCTTT.

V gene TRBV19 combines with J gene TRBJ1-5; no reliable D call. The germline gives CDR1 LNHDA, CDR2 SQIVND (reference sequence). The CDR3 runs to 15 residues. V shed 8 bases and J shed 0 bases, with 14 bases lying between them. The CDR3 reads CASRGYLHSNQPQHF. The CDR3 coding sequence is TGTGCCAGTCGAGGGTATCTGCATAGCAATCAGCCCCAGCATTTT.

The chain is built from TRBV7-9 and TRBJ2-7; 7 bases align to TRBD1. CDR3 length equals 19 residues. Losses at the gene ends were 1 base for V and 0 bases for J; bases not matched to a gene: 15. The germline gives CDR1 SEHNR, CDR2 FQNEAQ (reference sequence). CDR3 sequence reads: CASSLGEDARRGPSYEQYF. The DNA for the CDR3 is TGTGCCAGCAGCTTAGGTGAAGACGCCCGAAGGGGGCCCTCCTACGAGCAGTACTTC. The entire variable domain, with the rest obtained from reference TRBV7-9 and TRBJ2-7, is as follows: DTGVSQNPRHKITKRGQNVTFRCDPISEHNRLYWYRQTLGQGPEFLTYFQNEAQLEKSRLLSDRFSAERPKGSFSTLEIQRTEQGDSAMYLCASSLGEDARRGPSYEQYFGPGTRLTVT.

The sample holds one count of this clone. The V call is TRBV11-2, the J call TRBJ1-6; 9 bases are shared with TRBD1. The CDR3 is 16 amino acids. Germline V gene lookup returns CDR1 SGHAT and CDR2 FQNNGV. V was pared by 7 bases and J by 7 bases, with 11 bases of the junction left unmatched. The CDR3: CASKSITGGRNSPLHF. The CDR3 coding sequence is TGTGCCAGCAAAAGTATAACAGGGGGCCGGAATTCACCCCTCCACTTT.

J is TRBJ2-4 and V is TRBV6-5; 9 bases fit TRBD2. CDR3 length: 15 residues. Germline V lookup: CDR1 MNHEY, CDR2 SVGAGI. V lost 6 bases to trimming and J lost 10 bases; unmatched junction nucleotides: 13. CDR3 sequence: CASRSGGPPSLIQYF. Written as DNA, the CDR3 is TGTGCCAGCAGGAGCGGGGGGCCCCCCTCTCTTATTCAGTACTTC.

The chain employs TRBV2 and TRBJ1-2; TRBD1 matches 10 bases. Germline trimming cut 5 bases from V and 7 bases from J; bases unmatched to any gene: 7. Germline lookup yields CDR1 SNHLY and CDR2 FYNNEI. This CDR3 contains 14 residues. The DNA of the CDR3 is TGTGCCAGCAGTCCGACCGGGACAGGGGTTGGCTACACCTTC. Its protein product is CASSPTGTGVGYTF.

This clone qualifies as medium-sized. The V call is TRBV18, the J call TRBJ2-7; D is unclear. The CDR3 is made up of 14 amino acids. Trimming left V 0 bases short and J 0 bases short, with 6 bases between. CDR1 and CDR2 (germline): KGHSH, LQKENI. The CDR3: CASSPPYGSYEQYF. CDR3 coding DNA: TGTGCCAGCTCACCACCCTATGGCTCCTACGAGCAGTACTTC.

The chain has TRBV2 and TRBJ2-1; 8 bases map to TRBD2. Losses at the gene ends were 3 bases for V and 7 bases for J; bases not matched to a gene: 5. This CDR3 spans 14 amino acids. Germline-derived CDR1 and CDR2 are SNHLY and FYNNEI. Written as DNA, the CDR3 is TGTGCCAGCAGTGAGGGGACTAGGATAAATGAGCAGTTCTTC. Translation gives CASSEGTRINEQFF. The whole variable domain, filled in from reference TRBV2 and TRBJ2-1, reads EPEVTQTPSHQVTQMGQEVILRCVPISNHLYFYWYRQILGQKVEFLVSFYNNEISEKSEIFDDQFSVERPDGSNFTLKIRSTKLEDSAMYFCASSEGTRINEQFFGPGTRLTVL.

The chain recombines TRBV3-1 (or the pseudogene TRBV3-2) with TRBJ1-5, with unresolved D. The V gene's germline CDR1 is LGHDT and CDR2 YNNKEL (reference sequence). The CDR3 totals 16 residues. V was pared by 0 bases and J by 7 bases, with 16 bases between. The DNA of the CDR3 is TGTGCCAGCAGCCAAGATCCCGCGGGCCGCGGACAGCCCCAGCATTTT. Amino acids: CASSQDPAGRGQPQHF.

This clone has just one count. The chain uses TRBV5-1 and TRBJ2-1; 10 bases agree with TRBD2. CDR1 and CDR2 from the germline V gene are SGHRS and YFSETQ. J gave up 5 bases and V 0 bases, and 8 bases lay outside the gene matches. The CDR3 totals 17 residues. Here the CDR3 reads CASSLVSVLAGDNEQFF. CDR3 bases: TGCGCCAGCAGCTTGGTTTCGGTCCTAGCGGGGGACAATGAGCAGTTCTTC.

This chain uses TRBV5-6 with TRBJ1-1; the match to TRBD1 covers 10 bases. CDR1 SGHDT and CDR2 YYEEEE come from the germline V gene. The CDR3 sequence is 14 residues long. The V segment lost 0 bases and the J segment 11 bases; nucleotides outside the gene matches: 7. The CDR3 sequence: CASSLGQGARSAFF. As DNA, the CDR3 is TGTGCCAGCAGCTTGGGACAGGGGGCGCGATCCGCTTTCTTT.

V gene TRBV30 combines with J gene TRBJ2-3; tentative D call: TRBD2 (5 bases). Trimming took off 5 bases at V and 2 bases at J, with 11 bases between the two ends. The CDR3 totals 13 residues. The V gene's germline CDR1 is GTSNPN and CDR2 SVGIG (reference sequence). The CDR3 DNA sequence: TGTGCCTGGGGACTTACTGTCACAGATACGCAGTATTTT. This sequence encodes CAWGLTVTDTQYF.

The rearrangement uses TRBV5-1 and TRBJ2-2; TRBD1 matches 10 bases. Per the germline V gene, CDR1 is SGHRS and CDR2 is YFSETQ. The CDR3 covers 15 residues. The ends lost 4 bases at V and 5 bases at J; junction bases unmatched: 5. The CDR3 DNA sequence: TGCGCCAGCAGCGGTGGGACAGGGGAAACCGGGGAGCTGTTTTTT. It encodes CASSGGTGETGELFF. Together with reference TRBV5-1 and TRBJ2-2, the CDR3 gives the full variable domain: KAGVTQTPRYLIKTRGQQVTLSCSPISGHRSVSWYQQTPGQGLQFLFEYFSETQRNKGNFPGRFSGRQFSNSRSEMNVSTLELGDSALYLCASSGGTGETGELFFGEGSRLTVL.

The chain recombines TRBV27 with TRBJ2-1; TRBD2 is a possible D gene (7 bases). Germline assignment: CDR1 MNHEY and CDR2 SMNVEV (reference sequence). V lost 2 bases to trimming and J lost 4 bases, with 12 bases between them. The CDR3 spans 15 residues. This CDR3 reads CASSLGRGPYNEQFF. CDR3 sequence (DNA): TGTGCCAGCAGTTTAGGGCGGGGGCCGTACAATGAGCAGTTCTTC.

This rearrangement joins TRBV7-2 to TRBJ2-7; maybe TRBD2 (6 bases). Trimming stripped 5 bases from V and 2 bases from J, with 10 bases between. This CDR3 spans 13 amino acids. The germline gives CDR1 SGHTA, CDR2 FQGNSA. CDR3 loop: CASSAGGPYEQYF. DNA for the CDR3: TGTGCCAGCAGCGCCGGGGGTCCCTACGAGCAGTACTTC.

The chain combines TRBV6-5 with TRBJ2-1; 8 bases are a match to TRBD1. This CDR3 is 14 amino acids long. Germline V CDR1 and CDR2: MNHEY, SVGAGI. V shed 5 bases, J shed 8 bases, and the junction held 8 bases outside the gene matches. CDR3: CASSQGQVGDEQFF. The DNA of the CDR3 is TGTGCCAGCAGTCAGGGACAGGTCGGGGATGAGCAGTTCTTC.

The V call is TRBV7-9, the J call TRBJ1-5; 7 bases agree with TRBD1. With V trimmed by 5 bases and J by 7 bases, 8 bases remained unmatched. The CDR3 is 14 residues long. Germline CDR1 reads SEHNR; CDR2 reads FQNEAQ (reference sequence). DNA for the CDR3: TGTGCCAGCAGCCAGGGGGGTATGGGCCAGCCCCAGCATTTT. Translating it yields CASSQGGMGQPQHF.